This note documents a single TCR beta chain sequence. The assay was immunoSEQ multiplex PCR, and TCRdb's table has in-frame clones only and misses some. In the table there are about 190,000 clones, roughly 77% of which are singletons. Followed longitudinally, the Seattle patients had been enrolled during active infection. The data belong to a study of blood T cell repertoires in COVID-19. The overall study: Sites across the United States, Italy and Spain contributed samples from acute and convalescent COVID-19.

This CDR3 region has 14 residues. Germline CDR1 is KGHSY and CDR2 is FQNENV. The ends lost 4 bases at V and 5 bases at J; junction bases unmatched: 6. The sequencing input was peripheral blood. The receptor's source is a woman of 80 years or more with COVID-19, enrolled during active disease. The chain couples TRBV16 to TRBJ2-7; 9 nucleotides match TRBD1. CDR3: CASSRTGVTNEQYF. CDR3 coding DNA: TGTGCCAGCAGCCGGACAGGGGTTACCAACGAGCAGTACTTC.